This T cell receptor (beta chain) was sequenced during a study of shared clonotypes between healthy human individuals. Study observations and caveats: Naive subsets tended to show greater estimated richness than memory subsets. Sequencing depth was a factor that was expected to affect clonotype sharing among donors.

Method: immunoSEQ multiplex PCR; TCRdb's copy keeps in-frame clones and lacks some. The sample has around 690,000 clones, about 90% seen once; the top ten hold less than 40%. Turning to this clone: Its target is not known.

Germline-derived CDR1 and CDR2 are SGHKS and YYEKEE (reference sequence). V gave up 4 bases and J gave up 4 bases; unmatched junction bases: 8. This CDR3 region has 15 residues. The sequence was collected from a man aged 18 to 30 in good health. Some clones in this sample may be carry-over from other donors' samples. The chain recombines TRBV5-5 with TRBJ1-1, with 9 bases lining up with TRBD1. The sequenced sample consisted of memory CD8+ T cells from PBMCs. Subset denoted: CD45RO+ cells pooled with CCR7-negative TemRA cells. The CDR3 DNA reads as TGTGCCAGCAGCGGCAAGGACAGGGGTGGCACTGAAGCTTTCTTT. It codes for CASSGKDRGGTEAFF.